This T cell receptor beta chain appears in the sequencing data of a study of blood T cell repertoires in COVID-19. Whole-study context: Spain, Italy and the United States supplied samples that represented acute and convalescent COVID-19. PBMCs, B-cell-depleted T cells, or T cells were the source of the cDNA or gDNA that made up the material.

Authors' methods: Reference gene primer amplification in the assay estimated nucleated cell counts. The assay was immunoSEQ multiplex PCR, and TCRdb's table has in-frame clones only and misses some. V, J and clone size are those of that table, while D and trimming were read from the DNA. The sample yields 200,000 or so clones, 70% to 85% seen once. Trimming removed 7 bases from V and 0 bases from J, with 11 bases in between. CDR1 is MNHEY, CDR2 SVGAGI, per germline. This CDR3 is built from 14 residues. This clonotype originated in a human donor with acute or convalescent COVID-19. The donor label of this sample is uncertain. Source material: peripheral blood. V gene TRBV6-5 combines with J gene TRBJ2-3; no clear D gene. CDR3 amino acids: CASKRTPSTDTQYF. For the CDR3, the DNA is TGTGCCAGCAAGCGTACGCCTAGCACAGATACGCAGTATTTT.